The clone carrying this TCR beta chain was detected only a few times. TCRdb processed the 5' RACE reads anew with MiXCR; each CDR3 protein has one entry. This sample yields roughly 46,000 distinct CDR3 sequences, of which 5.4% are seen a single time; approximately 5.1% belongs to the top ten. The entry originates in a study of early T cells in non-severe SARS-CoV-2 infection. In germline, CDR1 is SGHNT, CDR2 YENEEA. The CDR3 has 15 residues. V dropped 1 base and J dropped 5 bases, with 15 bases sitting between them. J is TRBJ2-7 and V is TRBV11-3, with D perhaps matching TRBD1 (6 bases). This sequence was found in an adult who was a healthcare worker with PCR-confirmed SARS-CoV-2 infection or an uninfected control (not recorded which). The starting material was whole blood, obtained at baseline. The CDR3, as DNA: TGTGCCAGCAGCTTAGGCTCGGGACACCTGGACGAGCAGTACTTC. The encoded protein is CASSLGSGHLDEQYF.